A selection of T cell receptor beta chains follows, all from one sample in a study of cytomegalovirus exposure and HLA in healthy donors. Profiling relied on immunoSEQ multiplex PCR, and the TCRdb table lists in-frame clones only, not all of them. Among around 140,000 clones, over 80% were seen once, and the ten largest hold roughly 1.4%. Material for sequencing was PBMCs. These receptors were obtained from a middle-aged man in good health and CMV-seronegative. Each CDR3 is given with its conserved first and last residue. D genes are given only for firm matches. The listing skips clone size in some rows; elsewhere it reads once, few, many or a size class.

once	-	TRBV4-2	TRBJ2-7	TGTGCCAGCAGCCAAGTTTTAGGGGGCGAGCAGTACTTC	CASSQVLGGEQYF
-	-	TRBV7-2	TRBJ2-3	TGTGCCAGCAGCCACCTATGGGGCGGCTCAGGCACAGATACGCAGTATTTT	CASSHLWGGSGTDTQYF
-	-	TRBV5-1	TRBJ2-2	TGCGCCAGCAGCTCGGGGGGCCCAACATCGAACACCGGGGAGCTGTTTTTT	CASSSGGPTSNTGELFF
few	-	TRBV28	TRBJ2-3	TGTGCCAGCAGTCTTAGTTTGGAGATTACGCAGTATTTT	CASSLSLEITQYF
-	-	TRBV5-1	TRBJ2-3	TGCGCCAGCAGCTCCGGTACAGAGAGCACAGATACGCAGTATTTT	CASSSGTESTDTQYF
-	TRBD1	TRBV29-1	TRBJ1-5	TGCAGCGTTGAAGTGGGACAGGGACGAAATCAGCCCCAGCATTTT	CSVEVGQGRNQPQHF
-	-	TRBV7-8	TRBJ2-1	TGTGCCAGCAGCTTAGTTCTAAGCTCCTACAATGAGCAGTTCTTC	CASSLVLSSYNEQFF
once	TRBD1	TRBV18	TRBJ1-1	TGTGCCAGCTCACCACAGGGGGCTAACACTGAAGCTTTCTTT	CASSPQGANTEAFF
-	TRBD1	TRBV5-4	TRBJ2-7	TGTGCCAGCAGCCAAGACCCAGGGGGTTCCTACGAGCAGTACTTC	CASSQDPGGSYEQYF
-	-	TRBV5-1	TRBJ2-1	TGCGCCAGCAGCTTGGTCAAGGCAGGGCGAGAGCAGTTCTTC	CASSLVKAGREQFF
-	-	TRBV7-6	TRBJ2-7	TGTGCCAGCAGCCCAGGAACGAACGAGCAGTACTTC	CASSPGTNEQYF
-	TRBD1	TRBV5-1	TRBJ1-2	TGCGCCAGCAGCGGGGACAGGGAGACTGGCTACACCTTC	CASSGDRETGYTF
few	TRBD2	TRBV5-1	TRBJ2-1	TGCGCCAGCAGCTTGGAACCGGGGGGGTTACATGAGCAGTTCTTC	CASSLEPGGLHEQFF
-	-	TRBV19	TRBJ1-2	TGTGCCAGTACCCCAACCGGGGGAGAAGCTAACTATGGCTACACCTTC	CASTPTGGEANYGYTF
-	-	TRBV27	TRBJ2-3	TGTGCCAGCAGTCCGGCAGGGGTAAGCACAGATACGCAGTATTTT	CASSPAGVSTDTQYF
-	TRBD2	TRBV5-4	TRBJ2-1	TGCGCCAGCAGCATACTAGCGGGGGAAGGTAATGAGCAGTTCTTC	CASSILAGEGNEQFF
-	TRBD2	TRBV7-9	TRBJ2-7	TGTGCCCGCAGCTTAGTGGGGACTAGCGGGTCCGAGCAGTACTTC	CARSLVGTSGSEQYF
few	-	TRBV7-9	TRBJ1-1	TGTTCCAGCAGCTTTTCTTACGAGGAAGCTTTCTTT	CSSSFSYEEAFF
-	TRBD2	TRBV6-1	TRBJ2-2	TGTGCCAGTGTACTAGCGGGAGAGACCGGGGAGCTGTTTTTT	CASVLAGETGELFF
-	-	TRBV5-1	TRBJ2-7	TGCGCCAGCAGCTTGGAAGGGGAGGAGGGGCTTCAGCAGTACTTC	CASSLEGEEGLQQYF
-	-	TRBV2	TRBJ1-5	TGTGCCAAGACTACAGGGAGCAATCGGCCCCAGCATTTT	CAKTTGSNRPQHF
few	TRBD1	TRBV5-1	TRBJ2-1	TGCGCCAGCAGCTCGTCCCGGGACAGGGAATGGCCAACCTACAATGAGCAGTTCTTC	CASSSSRDREWPTYNEQFF
-	TRBD2	TRBV6-5	TRBJ2-1	TGTGCCAGCAGCGGACTAGCCCACAATGAGCAGTTCTTC	CASSGLAHNEQFF
-	TRBD1	TRBV19	TRBJ2-5	TGTGCCAGTAGTATAACAGGGGGGTACCAAGAGACCCAGTACTTC	CASSITGGYQETQYF
once	-	TRBV21-1	TRBJ2-7	TGTGCCAGCAGCAAGGACAGGGGTTCCTACGAGCAGTACTTC	CASSKDRGSYEQYF
-	TRBD1	TRBV9	TRBJ2-7	TGTGCCAGCAGCGTACATACAGGGGGACAATACGAGCAGTACTTC	CASSVHTGGQYEQYF
-	TRBD2	TRBV10-3	TRBJ2-7	TGTGCCATCGGACTAGCGGGAATATACGAGCAGTACTTC	CAIGLAGIYEQYF
once	-	TRBV6-5	TRBJ2-7	TGTGCCAGCAGCTCCGTAGACAGAAATTACGAGCAGTACTTC	CASSSVDRNYEQYF
-	-	TRBV2	TRBJ2-3	TGTGCCAGCAGTGAGGGCGCAGATACGCAGTATTTT	CASSEGADTQYF
-	-	TRBV7-2	TRBJ2-2	TGTGCCAGCAGCCCAAGTGGAGGCGGGGAGCTGTTTTTT	CASSPSGGGELFF
-	-	TRBV4-3	TRBJ1-1	TGCGCCAGCAGCCAAGTAGGGGCGAACACTGAAGCTTTCTTT	CASSQVGANTEAFF
-	-	TRBV7-2	TRBJ2-1	TGTGCCAGCAGCTCCCCCGGACAGCAGAATGAGCAGTTCTTC	CASSSPGQQNEQFF
-	-	TRBV28	TRBJ1-2	TGTGCCAGCAGTAACCCGGGACAAAACTATGGCTACACCTTC	CASSNPGQNYGYTF
-	TRBD2	TRBV7-9	TRBJ2-1	TGTGCCAGCAGCTTAGTAGCGGGACTAGTAATAGATGAGCAGTTCTTC	CASSLVAGLVIDEQFF
-	-	TRBV5-1	TRBJ1-1	TGCGCCAGCAGCTTGGAGGGGCCCACGGAAGCTTTCTTT	CASSLEGPTEAFF
-	TRBD2	TRBV7-2	TRBJ2-3	TGTGCCAGCAGCTTACCTAGCGGGCTAAGCGGCACAGATACGCAGTATTTT	CASSLPSGLSGTDTQYF
-	-	TRBV5-1	TRBJ2-7	TGCGCCAGCAGCTTGGTAGGAGGCGGGCCCTCCTACGAGCAGTACTTC	CASSLVGGGPSYEQYF
-	TRBD2	TRBV18	TRBJ2-1	TGTGCCAGCTCACCTGCCACTAGCGGGACCTACAATGAGCAGTTCTTC	CASSPATSGTYNEQFF
-	TRBD1	TRBV4-3	TRBJ1-2	TGCGCCAGCAGACCAAATCTGGGGACAGGGGGCTATGGCTACACCTTC	CASRPNLGTGGYGYTF
-	-	TRBV4-3	TRBJ2-1	TGCGCCAGCAGCCGGACAGACAGCTCCTACAATGAGCAGTTCTTC	CASSRTDSSYNEQFF
-	-	TRBV10-3	TRBJ2-2	TGTGCCATCAGCAGGGATACCGGGGAGCTGTTTTTT	CAISRDTGELFF
-	TRBD2	TRBV6-5	TRBJ2-1	TGTGCCAGCAATCCAGCGGGGGGGCCCAACAATGAGCAGTTCTTC	CASNPAGGPNNEQFF
few	TRBD1	TRBV28	TRBJ2-3	TGTGCCAGCGGAAAGACAGGGCGTATAGAGGATACGCAGTATTTT	CASGKTGRIEDTQYF
once	TRBD1	TRBV12-5	TRBJ1-5	TGTGCTAGTGGTTTGGCCGGGACAGGGGCCGCGGGGCCCCAGCATTTT	CASGLAGTGAAGPQHF